There are many counts of the clone carrying this TCR beta chain. This CDR3 has 14 amino acids. Germline V gives CDR1 SGHAT, CDR2 FQDESV (reference sequence). The germline V and J ends were trimmed by 1 base and 5 bases, with 11 bases remaining between them. Only newly diagnosed hyperthyroidism patients aged 18 to 65, with under 2 months' duration, were enrolled. Physicians reached a diagnosis by relying on clinical symptoms, serum thyroxine, TRAb, thyroid ultrasound and orbital computed tomography. PBMCs originated in around 11 ml of fresh peripheral blood. This sample was included in a study of Graves' ophthalmopathy and Graves' hyperthyroidism. Investigators amplified TCR beta CDR3 regions from RNA transcripts. The workflow started with a first-round RT-PCR run with HTBI primers and then moved on to a second-round multiplex PCR. Each CDR3 protein gets one entry after TCRdb re-called the multiplex PCR reads with MiXCR. The data show over 500,000 distinct CDR3 sequences, 20% to 25% seen once.

Sequencing used peripheral blood. The chain uses TRBV11-1 and TRBJ2-5, with D possibly TRBD1 on 6 matching bases. The source of this sequence is a woman younger than 35 with stable Graves' hyperthyroidism. Some clones in this sample may be carry-over from other donors' samples. Written as DNA, the CDR3 is TGTGCCAGCAGCTTAGTCTTCCAGGGGGAGACCCAGTACTTC. This sequence encodes CASSLVFQGETQYF.